These 25 T cell receptor beta chains share one sample of origin, sequenced in a study of CD8 T cells in Susac syndrome. The RNA, about 0.5 to 1 ug, was put through reverse transcription using random hexamers. A single record per CDR3 protein comes from TCRdb applying MiXCR to the immunoSEQ multiplex PCR reads. The sample shows about 120,000 distinct CDR3 sequences, about 93% of them seen only once. The specimen was CD4+ T cells from PBMCs. These TCRs come from a human donor in good health.

The chain carries TRBV5-1 and TRBJ2-5; D unresolved. This CDR3 is 14 amino acids long. V lost 0 bases, J lost 4 bases, and 10 bases lay in between. CDR1 is SGHRS and CDR2 is YFSETQ in the germline V gene. In nucleotides, the CDR3 is TGCGCCAGCAGCTTGGGCGGATTCCCAGAGACCCAGTACTTC. It specifies CASSLGGFPETQYF.

This clonotype was seen only once. This chain joins TRBV12-3 or TRBV12-4 and TRBJ2-7, with 9 bases identical to TRBD1. There are 16 residues in the CDR3. V lost 5 bases, J lost 3 bases, and 11 bases stayed unmatched. The CDR3 is CASSPGTGRLNYEQYF. In nucleotides, the CDR3 is TGTGCCAGCAGTCCCGGGACAGGGAGACTGAACTACGAGCAGTACTTC.

The V and J genes are TRBV5-1 and TRBJ2-7; D remains unclear. The ends were cut back, 0 bases at V and 0 bases at J, with 7 bases in the middle. The CDR3 has 14 amino acids. CDR1 and CDR2 from the germline V gene are SGHRS and YFSETQ. Written as DNA, the CDR3 is TGCGCCAGCAGCTTGGGCAAGAGCTCCTACGAGCAGTACTTC. Translating gives CASSLGKSSYEQYF.

J is TRBJ1-1 and V is TRBV6-1; TRBD1 matches 9 bases. CDR3 length equals 15 residues. Per the germline V gene, CDR1 is MNHNS and CDR2 is SASEGT. V lost 5 bases to trimming and J lost 1 base; unmatched junction nucleotides: 5. The CDR3 sequence: CASSFQDRGNTEAFF. CDR3 DNA sequence: TGTGCCAGCAGTTTCCAGGACAGGGGGAACACTGAAGCTTTCTTT.

The V gene is TRBV29-1, the J gene TRBJ2-7, with unresolved D. The CDR3 sequence is 13 residues long. CDR1 SQVTM and CDR2 ANQGSEA come from the germline V gene. With 5 bases removed from V and 5 bases from J, the gap between germline ends came to 16 bases. The CDR3 region is CSVRRLLLDEQYF. In DNA form, the CDR3 reads TGCAGCGTTCGTCGGCTGCTGCTGGACGAGCAGTACTTC.

This rearrangement joins TRBV5-4 to TRBJ2-4; a possible D gene is TRBD1 (6 bases). The germline CDR1 and CDR2 sequences are SGHNT and YYREEE (reference sequence). This CDR3 is built from 15 residues. Trimming removed 4 bases at V and 2 bases at J, with 13 bases between. CDR3 sequence (DNA): TGTGCCAGCAGCACGACTCAGGGGTCCAAAAACATTCAGTACTTC. It translates to CASSTTQGSKNIQYF.

The V call is TRBV3-1, the J call TRBJ2-7, with 7 bases aligning to TRBD2. The junction had 3 bases not matched to a gene; V was cut back by 1 base and J by 0 bases. Germline V gives CDR1 LGHDT, CDR2 YNNKEL (reference sequence). This CDR3 comprises 15 residues. The CDR3 loop reads CASSQGVAGSYEQYF. The DNA for the CDR3 is TGTGCCAGCAGCCAAGGGGTAGCGGGCTCCTACGAGCAGTACTTC.

The V gene is TRBV6-5, the J gene TRBJ2-3; 11 bases are a match to TRBD2. CDR3 size: 20 residues. CDR1 is MNHEY, CDR2 SVGAGI, per germline. V lost 0 bases and J lost 0; bases outside the gene matches: 11. The CDR3 coding sequence is TGTGCCAGCAGTTACTCTCAGGGGACTAGCGGATTATCTAGCACAGATACGCAGTATTTT. Translating gives CASSYSQGTSGLSSTDTQYF.

The genes are TRBV28 and TRBJ1-2; 7 bases line up with TRBD1. Germline V gene sequence: CDR1 MDHEN, CDR2 SYDVKM. This CDR3 contains 15 residues. V was clipped by 3 bases and J by 8 bases; unmatched bases: 12. The CDR3 region is CASSLSTLTGSGYTF. In DNA form, the CDR3 reads TGTGCCAGCAGTTTGTCGACGCTGACAGGGTCAGGCTACACCTTC.

The chain uses TRBV2 and TRBJ1-1; D is unresolved. The CDR3 runs to 16 residues. CDR1 is SNHLY and CDR2 is FYNNEI in the germline V gene. V was clipped by 1 base and J by 4 bases, with 16 bases between them. In DNA, the CDR3 is TGTGCCAGCAGTGAAGGGCAGATTCTCTCTGGCACTGAAGCTTTCTTT. It codes for CASSEGQILSGTEAFF.

The chain links TRBV14 to TRBJ1-1; unclear D gene. Germline CDR1 and CDR2: SGHDN and FVKESK. Trimming took off 3 bases at V and 5 bases at J, with 10 bases between the two ends. CDR3 length equals 13 residues. The CDR3: CASSQSKGTEAFF. CDR3 nucleotide sequence: TGTGCCAGCAGCCAGTCAAAAGGGACTGAAGCTTTCTTT.

The rearrangement uses TRBV18 and TRBJ2-1; D unclear. The CDR3 is 13 residues long. The V gene lost 2 bases and the J gene lost 2 bases, with 4 bases spanning the gap. The V gene's germline CDR1 is KGHSH and CDR2 LQKENI. CDR3 nucleotides: TGTGCCAGCTCACCAACTGCCTACAATGAGCAGTTCTTC. It codes for CASSPTAYNEQFF.

This clonotype was found once. The chain uses TRBV19 and TRBJ1-1; 9 bases line up with TRBD1. The CDR3 loop spans 13 amino acids. The germline CDR1 and CDR2 sequences are LNHDA and SQIVND (reference sequence). Trimming took 7 bases from V and 3 from J; bases not matched to a gene: 3. CDR3 loop: CASNDRGDTEAFF. In nucleotides, the CDR3 is TGTGCCAGTAATGACAGGGGGGACACTGAAGCTTTCTTT.

The chain is built from TRBV7-9 and TRBJ1-4; no definite D call. The CDR3 covers 15 residues. Trimming removed 2 bases from V and 5 bases from J, with 12 bases in between. Germline V CDR1 and CDR2: SEHNR, FQNEAQ (reference sequence). In DNA, the CDR3 is TGTGCCAGCAGCTTAATTAGAGGTCAGAATGAAAAACTGTTTTTT. It translates to CASSLIRGQNEKLFF. The variable domain in full, with the rest retrieved from reference TRBV7-9 and TRBJ1-4, is DTGVSQNPRHKITKRGQNVTFRCDPISEHNRLYWYRQTLGQGPEFLTYFQNEAQLEKSRLLSDRFSAERPKGSFSTLEIQRTEQGDSAMYLCASSLIRGQNEKLFFGSGTQLSVL.

The chain recombines TRBV6-5 with TRBJ2-7, with 8 bases identical to TRBD1. V lost 2 bases, J lost 5 bases, and 8 bases stayed unmatched. The germline CDR1 and CDR2 sequences are MNHEY and SVGAGI. CDR3 length: 15 residues. CDR3 nucleotides: TGTGCCAGCAGTTACGGTAGGGCAGGGGGCGACGAGCAGTACTTC. Residues: CASSYGRAGGDEQYF.

CDR3 amino acids: CASSLTGSNTEAFF. DNA for the CDR3: TGTGCCAGCAGCTTAACGGGGTCTAACACTGAAGCTTTCTTT. The V and J genes are TRBV7-2 and TRBJ1-1; D is ambiguous. Germline V gene sequence: CDR1 SGHTA, CDR2 FQGNSA. The V end was cut by 2 bases, the J end by 2 bases, with 9 bases between. The CDR3 runs 14 residues.

The J gene is TRBJ2-3, the V gene TRBV10-3, with 7 bases aligning to TRBD2. The CDR3 is made up of 15 amino acids. The germline CDR1 and CDR2 sequences are ENHRY and SYGVKD. The V segment lost 7 bases and the J segment 3 bases; nucleotides outside the gene matches: 10. The DNA of the CDR3 is TGTGCCATCACCAAAGAGGGAGGGGCTACAGATACGCAGTATTTT. Residues: CAITKEGGATDTQYF.

V usage is TRBV20-1 and J usage is TRBJ2-2, with D maybe TRBD2 (5 bases). This CDR3 is 13 amino acids long. The germline gives CDR1 DFQATT, CDR2 SNEGSKA (reference sequence). The V and J ends lost 6 bases and 5 bases respectively, with 13 bases between them. CDR3 nucleotides: TGCAGTGCCATTCATTCGGGGACCGGGGAGCTGTTTTTT. This encodes CSAIHSGTGELFF.

The V and J genes are TRBV5-8 and TRBJ2-5; TRBD1 matches 7 bases. CDR1 SGHTS and CDR2 YDEGEE come from the germline V gene. The CDR3 is 15 amino acids. V was clipped by 6 bases and J by 4 bases; unmatched bases: 12. The chain's CDR3 is CASTYRGQRGETQYF. CDR3 DNA: TGTGCCAGCACCTATCGGGGACAGCGAGGAGAGACCCAGTACTTC. The full variable domain, its missing parts supplied by reference TRBV5-8 and TRBJ2-5, is EAGVTQSPTHLIKTRGQQATLRCSPISGHTSVYWYQQALGLGLQFLLWYDEGEERNRGNFPPRFSGRQFPNYSSELNVNALELEDSALYLCASTYRGQRGETQYFGPGTRLLVL.

The chain is built from TRBV7-9 and TRBJ1-2; D gene uncertain. The CDR3 consists of 11 residues. V lost 5 bases and J 7 bases, leaving 8 bases between the germline ends. In germline, CDR1 is SEHNR, CDR2 FQNEAQ (reference sequence). CDR3 nucleotide sequence: TGTGCCAGCAGCCCGGGTAGTGGCTACACCTTC. It is translated as CASSPGSGYTF.

V and J are TRBV30 and TRBJ1-4; 7 nucleotides agree with TRBD1. Germline CDR1 and CDR2: GTSNPN and SVGIG (reference sequence). V shed 7 bases and J 3 bases; nucleotides not matched to a gene: 8. The CDR3 sequence is 14 residues long. The DNA of the CDR3 is TGTGCCTCCACGACGGGACAGCCTAATGAAAAACTGTTTTTT. The encoded protein is CASTTGQPNEKLFF.

V gene TRBV5-1 combines with J gene TRBJ2-2, with 9 bases matching TRBD2. This CDR3 spans 15 amino acids. Germline V gives CDR1 SGHRS, CDR2 YFSETQ. The junction had 4 bases not matched to a gene; V was cut back by 3 bases and J by 4 bases. The CDR3 DNA follows: TGCGCCAGCAGCTCTAGCGGGATCGGCACCGGGGAGCTGTTTTTT. This sequence encodes CASSSSGIGTGELFF.

The chain joins TRBV3-1 to TRBJ1-2; possible D gene TRBD1, 6 bases. V was clipped by 2 bases and J by 3 bases, with 10 bases between them. The CDR3 has 14 amino acids. Germline values: CDR1 LGHDT, CDR2 YNNKEL (reference sequence). The CDR3 here is CASSQWGADYGYTF. CDR3 DNA: TGTGCCAGCAGCCAATGGGGGGCCGACTATGGCTACACCTTC.

This chain links TRBV5-1 with TRBJ2-5; maybe TRBD1 (5 bases). This CDR3 is built from 13 residues. The V end was cut by 4 bases, the J end by 3 bases, with 10 bases between. Germline CDR1 SGHRS, CDR2 YFSETQ. Written as DNA, the CDR3 is TGCGCCAGCAGCCCCCGGACAAAAGAGACCCAGTACTTC. Translating gives CASSPRTKETQYF.

This clonotype occurred a few times. The rearrangement joins TRBV5-1 to TRBJ2-1, with TRBD1 matching over 7 bases. The junction had 12 bases not matched to a gene; V was cut back by 4 bases and J by 8 bases. The CDR3 is 15 residues long. Per the germline V gene, CDR1 is SGHRS and CDR2 is YFSETQ. CDR3 sequence: CASSIEGALTDEQFF. The CDR3 nucleotides are TGCGCCAGCAGCATTGAGGGGGCGTTAACCGATGAGCAGTTCTTC.